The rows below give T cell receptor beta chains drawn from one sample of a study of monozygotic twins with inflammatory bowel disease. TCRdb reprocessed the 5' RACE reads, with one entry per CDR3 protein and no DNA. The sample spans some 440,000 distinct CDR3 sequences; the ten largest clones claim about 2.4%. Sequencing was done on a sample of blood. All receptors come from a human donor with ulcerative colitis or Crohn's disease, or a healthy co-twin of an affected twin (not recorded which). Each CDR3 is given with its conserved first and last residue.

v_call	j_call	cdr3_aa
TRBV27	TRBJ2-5	CASSLGLAGWETQYF
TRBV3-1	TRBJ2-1	CASSQDRGTYNEQFF
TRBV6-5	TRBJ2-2	CASSYWDRGLAGVTGELFF
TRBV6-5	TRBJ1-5	CASSYLQDSNQPQHF
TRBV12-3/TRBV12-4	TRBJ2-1	CASTLAGRGPNNEQFF
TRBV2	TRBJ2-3	CASSEVWVGDTQYF
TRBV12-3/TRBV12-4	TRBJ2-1	CASSYTSFYNEQFF
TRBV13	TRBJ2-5	CASSLDRTSRTQYF
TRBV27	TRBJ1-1	CASSSGTENTEAFF
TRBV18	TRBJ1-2	CASSPDGNYGYTF
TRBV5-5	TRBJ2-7	CASTTPGHDYEQYF
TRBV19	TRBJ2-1	CASSTSDRGLYEQFF
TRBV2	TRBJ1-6	CASSPMGAHSPLHF
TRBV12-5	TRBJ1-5	CASGLGRGQANSNQPQHF
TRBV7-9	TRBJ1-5	CASSSGQGFNQPQHF
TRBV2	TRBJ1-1	CASSEEGRMNTEAFF
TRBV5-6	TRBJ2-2	CASSPTGGTGELFF
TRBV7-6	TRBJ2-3	CASSLDGGVTDTQYF
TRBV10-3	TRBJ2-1	CAITAGGRYNEQFF
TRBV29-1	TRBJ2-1	CSAAPWSDEQFF
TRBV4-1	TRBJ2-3	CASSRAIMGGPADTQYF
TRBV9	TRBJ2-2	CASSVDGRAAGELFF
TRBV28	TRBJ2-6	CVSSRTGPGANVLTF
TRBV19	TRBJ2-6	CASLMGGGANVLTF
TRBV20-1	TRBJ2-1	CSAKDRPSYNEQFF
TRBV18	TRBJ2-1	CASSSRGGEQFF
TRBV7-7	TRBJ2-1	CASSLEGLGGEQFF
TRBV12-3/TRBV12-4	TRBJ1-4	CASSRGQGREKLFF
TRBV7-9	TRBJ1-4	CASSYDRPNEKLFF
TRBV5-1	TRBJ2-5	CASSLAGVSQETQYF
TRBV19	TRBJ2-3	CASSRAGLAGEVITDTQYF
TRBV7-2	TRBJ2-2	CASSFGFVVRELFF
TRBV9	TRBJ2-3	CASSVSTGNTDTQYF
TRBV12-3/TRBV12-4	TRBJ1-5	CASSGGVGLSNQPQHF
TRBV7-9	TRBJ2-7	CASSRTHNSYEQYF
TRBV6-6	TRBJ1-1	CASSHPPNTEAFF
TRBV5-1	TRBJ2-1	CASSAQVLNEGEQFF
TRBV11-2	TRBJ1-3	CASIDSSRGHTIYF
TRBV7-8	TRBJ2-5	CASSPTTRMETQYF
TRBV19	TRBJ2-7	CASSPRGGEPPYEQYF
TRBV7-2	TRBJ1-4	CASRLSTAIGEKLFF
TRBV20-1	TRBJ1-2	CSADPRVAPTF
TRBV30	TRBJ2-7	CAWSMGQRNEQYF
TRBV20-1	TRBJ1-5	CSASGTGPNQPQHF
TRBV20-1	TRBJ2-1	CSAGGLAGNDNEQFF
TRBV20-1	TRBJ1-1	CSAPVRGTEAFF